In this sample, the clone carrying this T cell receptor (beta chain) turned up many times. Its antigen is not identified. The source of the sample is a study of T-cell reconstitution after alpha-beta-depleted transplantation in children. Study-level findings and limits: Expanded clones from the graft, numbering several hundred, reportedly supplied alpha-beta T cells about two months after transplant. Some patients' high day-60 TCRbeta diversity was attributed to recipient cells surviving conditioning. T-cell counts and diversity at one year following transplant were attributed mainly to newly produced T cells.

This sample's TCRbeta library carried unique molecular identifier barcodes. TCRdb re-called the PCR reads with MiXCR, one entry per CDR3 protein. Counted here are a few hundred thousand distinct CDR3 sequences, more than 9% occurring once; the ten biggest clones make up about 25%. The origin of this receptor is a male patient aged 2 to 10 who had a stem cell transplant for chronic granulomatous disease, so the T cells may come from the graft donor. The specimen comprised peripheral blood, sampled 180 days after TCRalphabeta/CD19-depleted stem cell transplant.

The DNA for the CDR3 is TGTGCCAGCAGTTGGACAGGGACTAGCGGGAACACCGGGGAGCTGTTTTTT. It yields the protein CASSWTGTSGNTGELFF. J is TRBJ2-2 and V is TRBV6-5; 11 nucleotides match TRBD2. V shed 4 bases, J shed 1 base, and the junction held 5 bases outside the gene matches. Germline V gives CDR1 MNHEY, CDR2 SVGAGI. The CDR3 has 17 amino acids.